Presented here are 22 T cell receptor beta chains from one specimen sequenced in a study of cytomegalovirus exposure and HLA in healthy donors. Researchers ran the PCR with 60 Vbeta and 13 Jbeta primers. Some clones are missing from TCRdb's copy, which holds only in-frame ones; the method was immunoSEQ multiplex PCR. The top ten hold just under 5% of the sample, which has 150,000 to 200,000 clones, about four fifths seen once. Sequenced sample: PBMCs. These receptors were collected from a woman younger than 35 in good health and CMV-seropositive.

CDR3 sequence (DNA): TGTGCCAGCAGCTTAACGGGACTAGCGGCCTACGGAGAGACCCAGTACTTC. This encodes CASSLTGLAAYGETQYF. The chain joins TRBV7-2 to TRBJ2-5; TRBD2 aligns across 11 bases. The V gene end was trimmed by 2 bases and the J gene end by 4 bases; junction bases not matched to a gene: 9. The CDR3 contains 17 residues. CDR1 and CDR2 from the germline V gene are SGHTA and FQGNSA.

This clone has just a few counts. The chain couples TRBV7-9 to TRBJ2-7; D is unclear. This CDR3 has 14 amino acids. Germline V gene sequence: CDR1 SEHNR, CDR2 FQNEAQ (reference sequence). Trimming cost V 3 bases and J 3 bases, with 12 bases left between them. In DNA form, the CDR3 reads TGTGCCAGCAGCTTGGCTTCACGGAGCTACGAGCAGTACTTC. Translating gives CASSLASRSYEQYF.

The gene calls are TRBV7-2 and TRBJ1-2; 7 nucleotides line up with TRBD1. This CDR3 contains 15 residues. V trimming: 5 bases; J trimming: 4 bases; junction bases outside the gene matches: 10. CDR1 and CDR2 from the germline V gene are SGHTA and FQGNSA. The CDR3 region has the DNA TGTGCCAGCAGCCCGACAAGGGACAGAGTCTATGGCTACACCTTC. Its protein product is CASSPTRDRVYGYTF.

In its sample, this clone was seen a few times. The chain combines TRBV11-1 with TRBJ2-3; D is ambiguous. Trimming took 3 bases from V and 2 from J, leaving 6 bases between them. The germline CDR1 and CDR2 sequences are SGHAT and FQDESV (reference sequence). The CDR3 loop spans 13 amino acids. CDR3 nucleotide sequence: TGTGCCAGCAGCTTTGCGTTCACAGATACGCAGTATTTT. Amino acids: CASSFAFTDTQYF.

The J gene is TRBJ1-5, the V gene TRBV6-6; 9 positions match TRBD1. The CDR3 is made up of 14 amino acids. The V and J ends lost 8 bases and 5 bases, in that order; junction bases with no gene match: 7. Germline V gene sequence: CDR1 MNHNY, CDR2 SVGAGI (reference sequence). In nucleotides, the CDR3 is TGTGCCAGCGGACAACAGGGGGCGCATCAGCCCCAGCATTTT. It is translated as CASGQQGAHQPQHF.

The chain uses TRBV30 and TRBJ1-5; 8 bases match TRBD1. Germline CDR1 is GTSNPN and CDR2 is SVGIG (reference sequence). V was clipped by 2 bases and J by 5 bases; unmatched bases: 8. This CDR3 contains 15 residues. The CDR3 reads CAWSRQGNLYQPQHF. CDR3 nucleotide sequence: TGTGCCTGGAGTAGACAGGGGAACCTCTATCAGCCCCAGCATTTT.

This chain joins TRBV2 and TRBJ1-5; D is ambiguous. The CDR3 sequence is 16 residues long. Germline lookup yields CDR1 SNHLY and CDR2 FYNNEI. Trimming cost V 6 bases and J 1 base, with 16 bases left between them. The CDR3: CASSPGVRVSNQPQHF. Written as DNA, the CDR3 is TGTGCCAGCAGCCCCGGGGTCAGAGTAAGCAATCAGCCCCAGCATTTT.

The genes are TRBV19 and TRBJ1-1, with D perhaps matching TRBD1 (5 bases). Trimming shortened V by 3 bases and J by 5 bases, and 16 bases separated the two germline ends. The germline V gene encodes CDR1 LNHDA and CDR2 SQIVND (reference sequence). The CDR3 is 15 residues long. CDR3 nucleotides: TGTGCCAGTAGTATTATAACGGGGGAATGGACTGAAGCTTTCTTT. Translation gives CASSIITGEWTEAFF.

This CDR3 is CASRRTGANTGELFF. The CDR3 region has the DNA TGTGCCAGCAGACGTACAGGGGCCAACACCGGGGAGCTGTTTTTT. The genes are TRBV6-1 and TRBJ2-2, with 7 positions matching TRBD1. Losses at the gene ends were 6 bases for V and 2 bases for J; bases not matched to a gene: 6. The CDR3 is made up of 15 amino acids. The germline gives CDR1 MNHNS, CDR2 SASEGT.

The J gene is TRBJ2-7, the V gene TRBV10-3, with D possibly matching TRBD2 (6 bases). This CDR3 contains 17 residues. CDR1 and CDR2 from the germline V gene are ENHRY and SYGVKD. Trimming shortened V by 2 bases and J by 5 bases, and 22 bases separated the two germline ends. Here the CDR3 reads CAISEPGESGTLHEQYF. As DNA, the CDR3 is TGTGCCATCAGTGAGCCGGGGGAATCAGGGACGTTGCACGAGCAGTACTTC.

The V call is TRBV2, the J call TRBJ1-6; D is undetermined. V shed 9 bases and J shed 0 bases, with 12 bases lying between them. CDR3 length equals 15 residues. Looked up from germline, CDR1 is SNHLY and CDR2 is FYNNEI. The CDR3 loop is CASKRGDSYNSPLHF. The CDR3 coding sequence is TGTGCCAGTAAACGGGGTGACTCCTATAATTCACCCCTCCACTTT.

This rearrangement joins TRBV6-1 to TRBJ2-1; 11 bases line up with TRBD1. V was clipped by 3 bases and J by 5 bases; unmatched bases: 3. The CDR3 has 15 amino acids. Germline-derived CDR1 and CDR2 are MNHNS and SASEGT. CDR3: CASSEGTGGHNEQFF. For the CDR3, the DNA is TGTGCCAGCAGTGAGGGGACAGGGGGACACAATGAGCAGTTCTTC.

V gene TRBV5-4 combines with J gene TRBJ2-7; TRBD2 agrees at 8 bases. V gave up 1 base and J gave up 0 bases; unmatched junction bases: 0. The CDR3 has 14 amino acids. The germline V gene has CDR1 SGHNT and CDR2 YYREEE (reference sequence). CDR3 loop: CASSLSGSSYEQYF. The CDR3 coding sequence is TGTGCCAGCAGCTTGAGCGGGAGCTCCTACGAGCAGTACTTC.

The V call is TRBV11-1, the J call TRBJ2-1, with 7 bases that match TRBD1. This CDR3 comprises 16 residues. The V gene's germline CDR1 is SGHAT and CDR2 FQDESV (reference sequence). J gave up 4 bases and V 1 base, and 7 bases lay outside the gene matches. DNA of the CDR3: TGTGCCAGCAGCTTAGGGGGACAGAAGCGGTACAATGAGCAGTTCTTC. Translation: CASSLGGQKRYNEQFF.

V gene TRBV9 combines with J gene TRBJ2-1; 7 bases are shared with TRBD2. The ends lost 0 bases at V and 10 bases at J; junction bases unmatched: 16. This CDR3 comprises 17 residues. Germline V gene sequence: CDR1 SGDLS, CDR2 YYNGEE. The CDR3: CASSVVVSGTNSGEQFF. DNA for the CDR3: TGTGCCAGCAGCGTAGTCGTCAGTGGGACTAACTCGGGCGAGCAGTTCTTC.

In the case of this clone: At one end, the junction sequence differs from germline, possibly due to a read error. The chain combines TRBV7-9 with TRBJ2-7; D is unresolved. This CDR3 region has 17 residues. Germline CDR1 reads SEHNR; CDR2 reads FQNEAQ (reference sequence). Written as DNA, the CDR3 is TGTTCCAGCAGCTTAGAGATTTTGGGCCAGAAAGCCTACGAGCAGTACTTC. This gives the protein CSSSLEILGQKAYEQYF.

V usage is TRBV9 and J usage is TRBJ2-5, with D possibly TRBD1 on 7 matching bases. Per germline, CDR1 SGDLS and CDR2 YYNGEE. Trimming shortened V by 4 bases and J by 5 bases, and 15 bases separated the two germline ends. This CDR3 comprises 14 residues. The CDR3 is CASSPGSGGETQYF. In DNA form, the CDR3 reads TGTGCCAGCAGCCCCGGGTCAGGGGGGGAGACCCAGTACTTC. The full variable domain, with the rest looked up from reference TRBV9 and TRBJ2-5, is DSGVTQTPKHLITATGQRVTLRCSPRSGDLSVYWYQQSLDQGLQFLIQYYNGEERAKGNILERFSAQQFPDLHSELNLSSLELGDSALYFCASSPGSGGETQYFGPGTRLLVL.

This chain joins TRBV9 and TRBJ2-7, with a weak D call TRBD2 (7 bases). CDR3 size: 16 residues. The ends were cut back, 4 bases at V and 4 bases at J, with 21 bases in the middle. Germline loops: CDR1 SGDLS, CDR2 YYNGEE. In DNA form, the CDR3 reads TGTGCCAGCAGCCCGGAGGGGGGGGCCCCAATTTACGAGCAGTACTTC. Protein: CASSPEGGAPIYEQYF. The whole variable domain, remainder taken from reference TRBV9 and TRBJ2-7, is DSGVTQTPKHLITATGQRVTLRCSPRSGDLSVYWYQQSLDQGLQFLIQYYNGEERAKGNILERFSAQQFPDLHSELNLSSLELGDSALYFCASSPEGGAPIYEQYFGPGTRLTVT.

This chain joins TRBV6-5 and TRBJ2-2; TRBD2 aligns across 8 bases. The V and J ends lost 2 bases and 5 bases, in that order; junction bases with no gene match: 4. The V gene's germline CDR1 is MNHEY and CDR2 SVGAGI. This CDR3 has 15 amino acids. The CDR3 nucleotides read TGTGCCAGCAGTTACCGGGGGGGGCCGACCGGGGAGCTGTTTTTT. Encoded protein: CASSYRGGPTGELFF.

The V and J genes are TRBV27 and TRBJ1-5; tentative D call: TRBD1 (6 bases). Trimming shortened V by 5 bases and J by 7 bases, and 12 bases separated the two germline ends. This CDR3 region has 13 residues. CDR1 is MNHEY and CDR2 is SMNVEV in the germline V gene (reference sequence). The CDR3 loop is CASSIGGWQPQHF. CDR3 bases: TGTGCCAGCAGTATAGGGGGTTGGCAGCCCCAGCATTTT.

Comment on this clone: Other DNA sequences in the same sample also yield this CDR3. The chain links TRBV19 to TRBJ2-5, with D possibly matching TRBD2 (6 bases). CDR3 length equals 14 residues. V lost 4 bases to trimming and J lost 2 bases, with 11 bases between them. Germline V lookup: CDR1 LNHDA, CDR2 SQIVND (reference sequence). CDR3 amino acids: CASSTPGLQETQYF. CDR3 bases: TGTGCCAGTAGTACACCGGGACTGCAAGAGACCCAGTACTTC.

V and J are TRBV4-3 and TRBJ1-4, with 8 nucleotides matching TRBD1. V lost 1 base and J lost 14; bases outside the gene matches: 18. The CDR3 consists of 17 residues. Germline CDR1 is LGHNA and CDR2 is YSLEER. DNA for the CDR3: TGCGCCAGCAGCCAAGTGCGGGACCGACAGGGGAGGATAAGTCTGTTTTTT. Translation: CASSQVRDRQGRISLFF.